These 13 T cell receptor beta chains originate from one sample sequenced in a study of molecular identifiers for immune sequencing clone quantification. TCRdb re-derived calls from the PCR reads in MiXCR, one entry per CDR3 protein. This sample has hundreds of thousands of distinct CDR3 sequences, with approximately 24% found just once. The specimen sequenced was naive CD8+ T cells from blood, with Jurkat cell RNA spiked in. The subset: FACS-sorted CD8+CD4-CCR7+CD45RA+ naive T cells. The receptors stem from a human donor in good health. Some libraries in this study had Jurkat cell RNA spiked in.

CDR3: CASSDTWETQYF. For the CDR3, the DNA is TGTGCCAGCAGCGATACCTGGGAGACCCAGTACTTC. The J gene is TRBJ2-5, the V gene TRBV7-9; D remains ambiguous. The ends were cut back, 5 bases at V and 5 bases at J, with 9 bases in the middle. This CDR3 region has 12 residues. Germline V gene sequence: CDR1 SEHNR, CDR2 FQNEAQ (reference sequence).

The gene calls are TRBV7-9 and TRBJ2-1; D possibly matches TRBD1 or TRBD2 (5 bases each). The CDR3 is made up of 16 amino acids. V was pared by 5 bases and J by 0 bases, with 14 bases between. CDR1 SEHNR and CDR2 FQNEAQ come from the germline V gene (reference sequence). CDR3 bases: TGTGCCAGCAGCCCCCCGGGGCAACCCTCCTACAATGAGCAGTTCTTC. It specifies CASSPPGQPSYNEQFF.

This clonotype was observed many times. This sequence joins TRBV7-6 and TRBJ2-3, with TRBD2 identical over 9 bases. This CDR3 region has 16 residues. The V and J ends lost 5 bases and 0 bases, in that order; junction bases with no gene match: 6. Germline lookup yields CDR1 SGHVS and CDR2 FNYEAQ. The CDR3 sequence: CASSILAGTSTDTQYF. The CDR3 DNA follows: TGTGCCAGCAGCATCCTAGCGGGGACTAGCACAGATACGCAGTATTTT.

A single count supports this clonotype. A single base separates this from a much larger clone, so it may be a read error. The chain couples TRBV20-1 to TRBJ1-2; TRBD1 matches at 7 bases. V lost 5 bases to trimming and J lost 4 bases; unmatched junction nucleotides: 13. Germline CDR1 reads DFQATT; CDR2 reads SNEGSKA (reference sequence). The CDR3 is made up of 15 amino acids. CDR3 protein: CSAGGQAASPYGYTF. CDR3 DNA sequence: TGCAGTGCTGGAGGACAGGCGGCATCTCCCTATGGCTACACCTTC.

The chain employs TRBV3-1 and TRBJ2-1, with no clear D. Germline values: CDR1 LGHDT, CDR2 YNNKEL (reference sequence). The V gene lost 6 bases and the J gene lost 8 bases, with 14 bases spanning the gap. The CDR3 loop spans 13 amino acids. The DNA of the CDR3 is TGTGCCAGCAGAGCACGAGCGTCCGATGAGCAGTTCTTC. Translated, it gives CASRARASDEQFF.

This clonotype was recorded at least ten times. The chain uses TRBV29-1 and TRBJ2-3; D gene unclear. Germline CDR1 reads SQVTM; CDR2 reads ANQGSEA. The CDR3 is made up of 12 amino acids. V dropped 5 bases and J dropped 2 bases, with 8 bases sitting between them. CDR3 sequence (DNA): TGCAGCGTTAGAATGACCACAGATACGCAGTATTTT. It is translated as CSVRMTTDTQYF.

The table lists this clonotype with many counts. V and J are TRBV9 and TRBJ2-5; no clear D. Germline CDR1 and CDR2: SGDLS and YYNGEE. V lost 0 bases and J 1 base, leaving 7 bases between the germline ends. CDR3 length: 14 amino acids. The CDR3 DNA follows: TGTGCCAGCAGCGTAGGTCCGCCCCAAGAGACCCAGTACTTC. Encoded protein: CASSVGPPQETQYF.

The V gene is TRBV30, the J gene TRBJ1-1; perhaps TRBD1 as D (5 bases). V was pared by 4 bases and J by 0 bases, with 15 bases between. This CDR3 spans 15 amino acids. The germline gives CDR1 GTSNPN, CDR2 SVGIG (reference sequence). The CDR3, as DNA: TGTGCCTGGATGGGGGGTACATCGATGAACACTGAAGCTTTCTTT. Its translation: CAWMGGTSMNTEAFF.

Many counts were recorded for this clonotype. The chain recombines TRBV27 with TRBJ1-1, with D tentatively TRBD1 (5 bases). The CDR3 is 13 amino acids. Trimming shortened V by 5 bases and J by 7 bases, and 14 bases separated the two germline ends. The germline gives CDR1 MNHEY, CDR2 SMNVEV (reference sequence). CDR3 region: CASSLFGAREAFF. CDR3 coding DNA: TGTGCCAGCAGTCTCTTTGGGGCACGTGAAGCTTTCTTT.

This clonotype showed up just a few times. This chain links TRBV10-3 with TRBJ2-7; TRBD2 matches 11 bases. The V and J ends lost 10 bases and 2 bases, in that order; junction bases with no gene match: 7. Looked up from germline, CDR1 is ENHRY and CDR2 is SYGVKD. This CDR3 has 14 amino acids. The CDR3 bases are TGTGCCACGATGGGGACTAGCGGAGCCTACGAGCAGTACTTC. This codes for CATMGTSGAYEQYF.

V is TRBV12-3 or TRBV12-4 and J is TRBJ2-1, with D unclear. Trimming removed 7 bases from V and 9 bases from J, with 19 bases in between. This CDR3 contains 14 residues. In nucleotides, the CDR3 is TGTGCCAGCACCAATTCGGGTCCTCGTACTGAGCAGTTCTTC. It translates to CASTNSGPRTEQFF.

This clonotype was found many times. The V and J genes are TRBV12-3 or TRBV12-4 and TRBJ1-5; D possibly corresponds to TRBD1 (6 bases). The CDR3 runs 14 residues. Trimming took 2 bases from V and 6 from J, leaving 11 bases between them. Written as DNA, the CDR3 is TGTGCCAGCAGTTTAAGCAGGGGAGGTCAGCCCCAGCATTTT. This gives the protein CASSLSRGGQPQHF.

As to this clonotype: A much larger clone differs by one base, so this may be a read error. The chain couples TRBV18 to TRBJ2-3; 7 nucleotides match TRBD1. Germline CDR1 KGHSH, CDR2 LQKENI. V dropped 5 bases and J dropped 0; count of bases not matched to a gene: 11. The CDR3 extends over 17 amino acids. CDR3 nucleotides: TGTGCCAGCTCATCCACGAAAGGGACAGCTAGCACAGATACGCAGTATTTT. Its translation: CASSSTKGTASTDTQYF. The full variable domain, rest sourced from reference TRBV18 and TRBJ2-3, is NAGVMQNPRHLVRRRGQEARLRCSPMKGHSHVYWYRQLPEEGLKFMVYLQKENIIDESGMPKERFSAEFPKEGPSILRIQQVVRGDSAAYFCASSSTKGTASTDTQYFGPGTRLTVL.